This T cell receptor beta chain was recorded in a study of blood T cell repertoires in COVID-19. Donors were grouped by their self-reported clinical history. Clones were read by immunoSEQ multiplex PCR, and TCRdb kept only the in-frame ones, dropping some. The sample records over 200,000 clones, 85% to 90% being singletons. Sequencing was done on a sample of PBMCs or T cells enriched from blood (not recorded which). The TCR sequence derives from a man aged 30-40 years who had been exposed to COVID-19.

CDR3 loop: CASSLKGQVGNQPQHF. Here the CDR3 DNA reads TGTGCCAGCAGCCTGAAGGGACAGGTCGGCAATCAGCCCCAGCATTTT. The J gene is TRBJ1-5, the V gene TRBV5-8; 8 bases are shared with TRBD1. Germline assignment: CDR1 SGHTS and CDR2 YDEGEE. V shed 4 bases, J shed 2 bases, and the junction held 8 bases outside the gene matches. The CDR3 covers 16 residues.